The clone carrying this T cell receptor (beta chain) was observed at least ten times. Its target is not known. CDR3 length: 13 amino acids. V shed 5 bases, J shed 4 bases, and the junction held 3 bases outside the gene matches. Germline loops: CDR1 SGHDT, CDR2 YYEEEE. These data belong to a study of regulatory T cells in long-lasting Graves disease. Across the study: Newly diagnosed Graves' patients took antithyroid drugs under 3 months. Study-level results: Researchers examined only peripheral blood and not thyroid tissue. Persistent-disease Graves' patients showed less TCR diversity than new cases. Fewer public clonotypes were shared by new patients (roughly 970) than by persistent patients (fewer than 3,000).

Stated time point: newly diagnosed GD, antithyroid drugs for less than 3 months. RNA extracted from PBMCs served as the sequencing template. CDR3 regions were amplified by Arm-PCR using iRepertoire HTBI primers to build TCR beta libraries. Each CDR3 protein gets one entry after TCRdb re-called the multiplex PCR reads with MiXCR. The data show around 420,000 distinct CDR3 sequences, roughly a sixth seen once. Specimen: peripheral blood mononuclear cells (PBMCs), collected at new diagnosis, from a patient treated with antithyroid drugs. The TCR comes from a female donor with Graves disease. The rearrangement joins TRBV5-6 to TRBJ1-1, with 9 bases aligning to TRBD1. CDR3 coding DNA: TGTGCCAGCAGGGTGACAGGGGGCACTGAAGCTTTCTTT. It is translated as CASRVTGGTEAFF.